The table lists the clone carrying this TCR beta chain with a few counts. The antigen remains unidentified. This sample is part of a study of vaccination effects on CD4 cells after COVID-19. For the study at large: Participants each got two BNT162b2 or mRNA-1273 vaccine doses. Whole-study results and caveats: Clones induced by infection and by vaccine showed marked clonal contraction late after vaccination.

Before sequencing, viral peptide pools were used by the ViraFEST assay to expand antigen-specific CD4+ T cells. It was after approximately 11 days of culture that CD4+ T cells were isolated. Negative nucleocapsid antibody tests before and after vaccination confirmed no previous SARS-CoV-2 infection. Half-medium replacement with IL-2 medium occurred on days 3 and 7. Assay used: immunoSEQ multiplex PCR; TCRdb lists only in-frame clones, some missing. The sample records about 21,000 clones, over 60% being singletons. V was pared by 0 bases and J by 6 bases, with 9 bases between. CDR3 size: 14 residues. CDR1 is SNHLY, CDR2 FYNNEI, per germline.

V is TRBV2 and J is TRBJ1-5; tentatively, D is TRBD1 (6 bases). The source is a human donor who received a COVID-19 vaccine. The sample consisted of CD4+ T cells from PBMCs cultured with HCoV-NL63 spike peptides, taken before COVID-19 vaccination. The CDR3 nucleotides read TGTGCCAGCAGTGAAGCGGGGGCGCGTCAGCCCCAGCATTTT. Amino acid sequence: CASSEAGARQPQHF.